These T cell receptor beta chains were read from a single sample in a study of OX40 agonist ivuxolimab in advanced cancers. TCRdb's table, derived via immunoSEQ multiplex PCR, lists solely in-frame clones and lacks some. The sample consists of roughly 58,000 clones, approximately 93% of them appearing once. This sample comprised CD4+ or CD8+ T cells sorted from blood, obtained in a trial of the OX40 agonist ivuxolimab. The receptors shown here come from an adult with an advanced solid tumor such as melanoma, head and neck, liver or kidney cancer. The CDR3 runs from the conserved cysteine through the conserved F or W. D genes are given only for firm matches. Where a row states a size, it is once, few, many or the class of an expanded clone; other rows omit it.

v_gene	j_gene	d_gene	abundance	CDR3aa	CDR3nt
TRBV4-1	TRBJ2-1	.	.	CASSRIIQAPGEQFF	TGCGCCAGCAGCCGTATCATCCAGGCCCCGGGTGAGCAGTTCTTC
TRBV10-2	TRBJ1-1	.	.	CASSGSGGNTEAFF	TGCGCCAGCAGTGGATCGGGGGGGAACACTGAAGCTTTCTTT
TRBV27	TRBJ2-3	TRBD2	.	CASSSGTSEVDTQYF	TGTGCCAGCAGTAGCGGGACTAGCGAAGTGGATACGCAGTATTTT
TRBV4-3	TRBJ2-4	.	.	CASSQSRSLAKNIQYF	TGCGCCAGCAGCCAATCCAGATCTCTAGCCAAAAACATTCAGTACTTC
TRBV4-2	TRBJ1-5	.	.	CASSSSARDTNQPQHF	TGTGCCAGCAGCTCTTCTGCCCGGGACACAAATCAGCCCCAGCATTTT
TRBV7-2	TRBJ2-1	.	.	CASSFLGPEYNEQFF	TGTGCCAGCAGCTTTCTGGGCCCTGAGTACAATGAGCAGTTCTTC
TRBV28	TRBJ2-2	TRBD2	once	CASSLSGGLPTGELFF	TGTGCCAGCAGTTTATCGGGAGGACTACCCACCGGGGAGCTGTTTTTT
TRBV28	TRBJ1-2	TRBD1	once	CASSSRWDSKTNYGYTF	TGTGCCAGCAGCTCACGGTGGGACAGTAAAACTAACTATGGCTACACCTTC
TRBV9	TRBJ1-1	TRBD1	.	CASSARQGPNTEAFF	TGTGCCAGCAGCGCCCGACAGGGCCCGAACACTGAAGCTTTCTTT
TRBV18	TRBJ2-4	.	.	CASSPPSDINIQYF	TGTGCCAGCTCACCACCGTCAGATATAAACATTCAGTACTTC
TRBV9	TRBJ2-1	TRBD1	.	CASSVATGTVNEQFF	TGTGCCAGCAGCGTAGCTACTGGGACAGTCAATGAGCAGTTCTTC
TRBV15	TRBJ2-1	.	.	CATSRVPILSSYNEQFF	TGTGCCACCAGCAGGGTCCCTATCCTGAGCTCCTACAATGAGCAGTTCTTC
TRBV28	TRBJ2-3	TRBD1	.	CASSFRQGGTDTQYF	TGTGCCAGCAGTTTCAGACAGGGGGGCACAGATACGCAGTATTTT
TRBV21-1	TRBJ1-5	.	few	CASSKALSGTGITTRNQPQHF	TGTGCCAGCAGCAAAGCCCTCTCCGGGACAGGGATAACCACCAGGAATCAGCCCCAGCATTTT
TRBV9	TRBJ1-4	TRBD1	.	CASSETGGGEKLFF	TGTGCCAGCAGCGAGACAGGGGGAGGTGAAAAACTGTTTTTT
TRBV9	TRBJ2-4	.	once	CASSPQDSPKNIQYF	TGTGCCAGCAGCCCCCAGGACAGTCCAAAAAACATTCAGTACTTC
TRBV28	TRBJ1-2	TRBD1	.	CASIHTGQGRDGYTF	TGTGCCAGCATCCACACGGGACAGGGTAGAGATGGCTACACCTTC
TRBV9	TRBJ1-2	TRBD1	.	CASSARTGANYGYTF	TGTGCCAGCAGCGCTAGGACAGGGGCAAACTATGGCTACACCTTC
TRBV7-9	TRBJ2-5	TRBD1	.	CASSIGTGEQETQYF	TGTGCCAGCAGCATTGGGACAGGGGAACAAGAGACCCAGTACTTC
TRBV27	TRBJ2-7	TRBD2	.	CASSPRTSYEQYF	TGTGCCAGCAGTCCCCGGACTAGCTACGAGCAGTACTTC
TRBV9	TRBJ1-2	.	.	CASSVAIQGDYGYTF	TGTGCCAGCAGCGTGGCAATACAGGGTGACTATGGCTACACCTTC
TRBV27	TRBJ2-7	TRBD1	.	CASSPGGEQYF	TGTGCCAGCAGTCCAGGGGGCGAGCAGTACTTC
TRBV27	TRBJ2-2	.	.	CASSFWPGSPGELFF	TGTGCCAGCAGTTTTTGGCCAGGGAGCCCCGGGGAGCTGTTTTTT
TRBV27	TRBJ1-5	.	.	CASSQWSSNQPQHF	TGTGCCAGCAGTCAATGGTCTAGCAATCAGCCCCAGCATTTT
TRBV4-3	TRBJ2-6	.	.	CASSLTSGRLSGANVLTF	TGCGCCAGCAGCCTGACGTCGGGACGGCTCTCTGGGGCCAACGTCCTGACTTTC
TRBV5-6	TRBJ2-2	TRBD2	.	CASFGREPTNTGELFF	TGTGCCAGCTTTGGGCGGGAGCCTACGAACACCGGGGAGCTGTTTTTT
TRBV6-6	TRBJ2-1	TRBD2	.	CASSPLAAYNEQFF	TGTGCCAGCAGTCCCCTAGCGGCGTACAATGAGCAGTTCTTC
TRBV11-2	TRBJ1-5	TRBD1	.	CASSLGPGGGNQPQHF	TGTGCCAGCAGCTTAGGGCCAGGGGGAGGCAATCAGCCCCAGCATTTT
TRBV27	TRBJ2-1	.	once	CASSSWTGSNEQFF	TGTGCCAGCAGTTCCTGGACGGGATCAAATGAGCAGTTCTTC
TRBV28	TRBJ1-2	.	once	CASSLTTADGYTF	TGTGCCAGCAGCCTCACAACGGCAGATGGCTACACCTTC
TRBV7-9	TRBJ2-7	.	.	CASSFDSYEQYF	TGTGCCAGCAGCTTTGACAGCTACGAGCAGTACTTC
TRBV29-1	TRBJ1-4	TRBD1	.	CSILNDRGGEKLFF	TGCAGCATATTAAACGACAGGGGGGGTGAAAAACTGTTTTTT
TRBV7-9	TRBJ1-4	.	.	CASSSATNEKLFF	TGTGCCAGCAGCTCGGCAACTAATGAAAAACTGTTTTTT
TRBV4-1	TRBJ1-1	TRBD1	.	CASSQDRWTGKTEAFF	TGCGCCAGCAGCCAAGATCGTTGGACAGGGAAAACAGAAGCTTTCTTT
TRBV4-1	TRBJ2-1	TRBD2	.	CASSQDPGGYNEQFF	TGCGCCAGCAGCCAAGATCCGGGGGGCTACAATGAGCAGTTCTTC
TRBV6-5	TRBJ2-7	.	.	CASSSPGAFYEQYF	TGTGCCAGCAGTTCTCCCGGGGCCTTCTACGAGCAGTACTTC
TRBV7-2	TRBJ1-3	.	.	CASSSWGPNTIYF	TGTGCCAGCAGTTCTTGGGGGCCCAACACCATATATTTT
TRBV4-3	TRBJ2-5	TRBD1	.	CASSQGQGIGETQYF	TGCGCCAGCAGCCAGGGACAGGGGATCGGAGAGACCCAGTACTTC
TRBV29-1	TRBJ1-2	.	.	CSVPPGGAGREGYTF	TGCAGCGTTCCCCCGGGTGGAGCAGGGAGGGAAGGCTACACCTTC
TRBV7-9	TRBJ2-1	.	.	CASSLGPNRANEQFF	TGTGCCAGCAGCTTAGGGCCTAACAGGGCAAATGAGCAGTTCTTC
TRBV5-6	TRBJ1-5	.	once	CASSLGELGPQHF	TGTGCCAGCAGCTTGGGGGAATTGGGGCCCCAGCATTTT
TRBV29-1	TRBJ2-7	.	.	CSVQVRYEQYF	TGCAGCGTACAGGTGAGATACGAGCAGTACTTC
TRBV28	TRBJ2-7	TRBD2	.	CASSFTGTSYEQYF	TGTGCCAGCAGCTTCACCGGGACTAGTTACGAGCAGTACTTC
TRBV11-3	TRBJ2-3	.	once	CASSYETGTGSITQYF	TGTGCCAGCAGCTACGAGACCGGGACTGGATCTATTACGCAGTATTTT
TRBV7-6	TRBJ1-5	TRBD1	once	CASSPGTGGQPQHF	TGTGCCAGCAGCCCAGGGACAGGGGGTCAGCCCCAGCATTTT
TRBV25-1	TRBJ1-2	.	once	CASSEYDNGYSQDYGYTF	TGTGCCAGCAGTGAATATGATAACGGGTACAGTCAAGACTATGGCTACACCTTC
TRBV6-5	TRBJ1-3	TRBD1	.	CASSYGTGKIGNTIYF	TGTGCCAGCAGTTACGGGACAGGAAAGATTGGAAACACCATATATTTT
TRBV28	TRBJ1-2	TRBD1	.	CASSRRDSYGYTF	TGTGCCAGCAGTCGCCGGGACAGCTATGGCTACACCTTC
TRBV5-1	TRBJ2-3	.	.	CASSLEHLGVGTDTQYF	TGCGCCAGCAGCTTGGAGCATCTGGGGGTGGGCACAGATACGCAGTATTTT
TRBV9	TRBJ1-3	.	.	CASSVYGQPAGNTIYF	TGTGCCAGCAGCGTGTATGGTCAGCCGGCTGGAAACACCATATATTTT
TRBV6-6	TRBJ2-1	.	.	CASSPRYNEQFF	TGTGCCAGCTCCCCACGGTACAATGAGCAGTTCTTC
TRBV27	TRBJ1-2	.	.	CASSAAQEKGILWLGYTF	TGTGCCAGCAGTGCAGCACAAGAGAAGGGAATTTTATGGCTAGGCTACACCTTC
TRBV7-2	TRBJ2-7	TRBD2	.	CASSLNSGSLGYEQYF	TGTGCCAGCAGCTTAAATAGCGGGAGCCTAGGCTACGAGCAGTACTTC
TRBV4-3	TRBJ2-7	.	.	CASSQDAGLFYEQYF	TGCGCCAGCAGCCAAGATGCTGGACTTTTTTACGAGCAGTACTTC
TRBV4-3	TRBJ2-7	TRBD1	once	CASSQEFRGYYEQYF	TGCGCCAGCAGCCAAGAATTCAGGGGGTACTACGAGCAGTACTTC
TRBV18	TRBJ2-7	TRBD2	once	CASSPPSGNAYEQYF	TGTGCCAGCTCACCACCCAGCGGGAACGCCTACGAGCAGTACTTC
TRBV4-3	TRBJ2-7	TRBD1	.	CASSPTIQGFSYEQYF	TGCGCCAGCAGCCCTACTATACAGGGGTTTTCCTACGAGCAGTACTTC
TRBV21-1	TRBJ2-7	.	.	CASSKGTAGVRGEQYF	TGTGCCAGCAGCAAAGGAACAGCGGGAGTAAGGGGCGAGCAGTACTTC
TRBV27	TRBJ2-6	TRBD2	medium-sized	CASSLGLAGTFSGANVLTF	TGTGCCAGCAGTTTGGGACTAGCGGGGACTTTCTCTGGGGCCAACGTCCTGACTTTC
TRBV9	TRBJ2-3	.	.	CASSPFYTDTQYF	TGTGCCAGCAGCCCCTTTTATACAGATACGCAGTATTTT